The 16 T cell receptor beta chains below were found in one sample sequenced in a study of glioma-infiltrating T cells after dendritic cell vaccination. Profiling relied on immunoSEQ multiplex PCR, and the TCRdb table lists in-frame clones only, not all of them. Of tens of thousands of clones listed, 80% to 90% were seen once; the top ten hold 3% to 3.5%. The sample here was blood, taken before dendritic cell vaccination. These receptors were obtained from a human donor with glioblastoma.

This chain links TRBV6-1 with TRBJ2-1, with D possibly matching TRBD1 (5 bases). V was cut by 2 bases and J by 1 base, with 9 bases left in between. The CDR3 has 15 amino acids. The germline V gene encodes CDR1 MNHNS and CDR2 SASEGT. CDR3 amino acids: CASSEMAGSYNEQFF. The CDR3 region has the DNA TGTGCCAGCAGTGAAATGGCAGGGTCCTACAATGAGCAGTTCTTC.

The chain recombines TRBV27 with TRBJ2-5, with D tentatively TRBD1 (7 bases). The CDR3 has 16 amino acids. V lost 5 bases and J 4 bases, leaving 20 bases between the germline ends. Per germline, CDR1 MNHEY and CDR2 SMNVEV (reference sequence). CDR3 amino acids: CASSTRAQGGGETQYF. The CDR3 nucleotides read TGTGCCAGCAGTACTCGAGCTCAGGGGGGAGGAGAGACCCAGTACTTC.

The chain joins TRBV4-2 to TRBJ2-7, with 7 bases lining up with TRBD2. The length of the CDR3 is 15 residues. V lost 4 bases to trimming and J lost 3 bases; unmatched junction nucleotides: 9. Germline CDR1 LGHNA, CDR2 YNFKEQ. CDR3 sequence reads: CASSRLLGEGYEQYF. The CDR3 coding sequence is TGTGCCAGCAGCCGCCTTTTGGGGGAGGGCTACGAGCAGTACTTC.

The chain is built from TRBV2 and TRBJ2-5; D possibly corresponds to TRBD1 (6 bases). The V gene lost 4 bases and the J gene lost 5 bases, with 14 bases spanning the gap. The germline CDR1 and CDR2 sequences are SNHLY and FYNNEI. This CDR3 comprises 14 residues. The chain's CDR3 is CASSGPRGGETQYF. The CDR3 DNA reads as TGTGCCAGCAGTGGACCCAGGGGTGGCGAGACCCAGTACTTC.

The rearrangement joins TRBV7-9 to TRBJ2-6; TRBD1 agrees at 9 bases. V dropped 5 bases and J dropped 0; count of bases not matched to a gene: 8. CDR1 and CDR2 (germline): SEHNR, FQNEAQ (reference sequence). The length of the CDR3 is 18 residues. The CDR3 sequence is CASSADRGSYSGANVLTF. Here the CDR3 DNA reads TGTGCCAGCAGCGCAGACAGGGGGAGTTACTCTGGGGCCAACGTCCTGACTTTC.

V gene TRBV7-8 combines with J gene TRBJ1-4, with 8 bases matching TRBD1. Germline CDR1 and CDR2: SGHVS and FQNEAQ. V shed 1 base and J 13 bases; nucleotides not matched to a gene: 11. This CDR3 is built from 15 residues. CDR3 nucleotide sequence: TGTGCCAGCAGCTTAGTGCCCTCCGACAGGGGTCCACTGTTTTTT. Protein: CASSLVPSDRGPLFF.

The chain combines TRBV10-3 with TRBJ2-5, with 16 bases lining up with TRBD2. V gave up 10 bases and J gave up 4 bases; unmatched junction bases: 6. This CDR3 spans 15 amino acids. Germline V lookup: CDR1 ENHRY, CDR2 SYGVKD. The DNA of the CDR3 is TGTGCCAGCGGGACTAGCGGGAGGGCACGAGAGACCCAGTACTTC. It codes for CASGTSGRARETQYF.

The V call is TRBV11-1, the J call TRBJ2-3; D is possibly TRBD2 (6 bases). Germline V lookup: CDR1 SGHAT, CDR2 FQDESV (reference sequence). This CDR3 is 13 amino acids long. V lost 5 bases and J 5 bases, leaving 11 bases between the germline ends. The chain's CDR3 is CASSARLGDTQYF. In DNA form, the CDR3 reads TGTGCCAGCAGCGCGAGACTAGGAGATACGCAGTATTTT.

The chain couples TRBV30 to TRBJ2-5, with D tentatively TRBD2 (7 bases). The CDR3 totals 15 residues. V was trimmed by 7 bases and J by 1 base, leaving 19 bases between them. Germline assignment: CDR1 GTSNPN and CDR2 SVGIG (reference sequence). CDR3 nucleotides: TGTGCCTCAACCGAGGGGGGGGGACCCCAAGAGACCCAGTACTTC. Encoded protein: CASTEGGGPQETQYF.

The chain carries TRBV19 and TRBJ1-4; TRBD1 agrees at 11 bases. The length of the CDR3 is 16 residues. CDR1 is LNHDA, CDR2 SQIVND, per germline (reference sequence). V trimming: 4 bases; J trimming: 8 bases; junction bases outside the gene matches: 9. CDR3 amino acids: CASSNPGTGGGEKLFF. DNA for the CDR3: TGTGCCAGTAGTAATCCCGGGACAGGGGGGGGAGAAAAACTGTTTTTT.

The gene calls are TRBV11-2 and TRBJ2-1, with 7 bases identical to TRBD1. V lost 3 bases to trimming and J lost 8 bases; unmatched junction nucleotides: 4. The CDR3 length is 13 residues. The germline gives CDR1 SGHAT, CDR2 FQNNGV. The CDR3 DNA reads as TGTGCCAGCAGCTTCGACAGGGACCATGAGCAGTTCTTC. Translation: CASSFDRDHEQFF.

The chain recombines TRBV7-9 with TRBJ2-5; perhaps TRBD2 as D (6 bases). Germline V CDR1 and CDR2: SEHNR, FQNEAQ (reference sequence). With 5 bases removed from V and 4 bases from J, the gap between germline ends came to 29 bases. The CDR3 runs to 19 residues. CDR3 sequence reads: CASSRRSTAGLRHPETQYF. CDR3 bases: TGTGCCAGCAGCCGGAGGTCTACGGCGGGACTGAGACATCCAGAGACCCAGTACTTC.

This clone was counted once. The rearrangement links TRBV27 to TRBJ2-1; 8 nucleotides agree with TRBD2. V dropped 4 bases and J dropped 6; count of bases not matched to a gene: 5. The CDR3 is made up of 14 amino acids. The germline CDR1 and CDR2 sequences are MNHEY and SMNVEV (reference sequence). The CDR3 coding sequence is TGTGCCAGCAGTTACGGGAGGGCCCTCAATGAGCAGTTCTTC. Translated: CASSYGRALNEQFF.

V is TRBV5-8 and J is TRBJ2-5; no clear D gene. There are 14 residues in the CDR3. Germline CDR1 and CDR2: SGHTS and YDEGEE. V lost 1 base and J 4 bases, leaving 11 bases between the germline ends. This CDR3 is CASSLTRAPETQYF. The CDR3 coding sequence is TGTGCCAGCAGCTTGACCCGTGCGCCAGAGACCCAGTACTTC.

In this sample, this clone turned up once. The CDR3 region has the DNA TGCGCCAGCAGCCGGGACGGCAGGGGTGACACAGATACGCAGTATTTT. Translated, it gives CASSRDGRGDTDTQYF. The chain links TRBV5-1 to TRBJ2-3; D may be TRBD1 (6 bases). The germline V gene has CDR1 SGHRS and CDR2 YFSETQ. V was trimmed by 4 bases and J by 2 bases, leaving 17 bases between them. The CDR3 is 16 amino acids.

The chain recombines TRBV14 with TRBJ2-7; 8 positions agree with TRBD1. Losses at the gene ends were 6 bases for V and 7 bases for J; bases not matched to a gene: 11. The CDR3 loop spans 14 amino acids. Germline V lookup: CDR1 SGHDN, CDR2 FVKESK. The CDR3: CASSRRTGTEEQYF. The CDR3 DNA follows: TGTGCCAGCAGTCGCCGGACAGGGACCGAAGAGCAGTACTTC.